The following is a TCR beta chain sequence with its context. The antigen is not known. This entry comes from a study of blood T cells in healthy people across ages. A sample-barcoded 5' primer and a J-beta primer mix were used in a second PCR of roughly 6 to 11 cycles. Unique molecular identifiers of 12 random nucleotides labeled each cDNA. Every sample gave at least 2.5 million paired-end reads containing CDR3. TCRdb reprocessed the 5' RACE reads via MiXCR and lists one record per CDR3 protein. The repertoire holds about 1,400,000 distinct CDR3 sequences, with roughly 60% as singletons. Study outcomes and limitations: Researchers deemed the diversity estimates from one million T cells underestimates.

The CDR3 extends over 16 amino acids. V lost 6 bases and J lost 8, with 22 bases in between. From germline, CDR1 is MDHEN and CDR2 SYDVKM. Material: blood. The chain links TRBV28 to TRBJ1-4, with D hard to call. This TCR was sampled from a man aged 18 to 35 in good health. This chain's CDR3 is CASSPYEDVGGEKLFF. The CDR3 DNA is TGTGCCAGCAGCCCATACGAGGACGTGGGCGGCGAAAAACTGTTTTTT.